This TCR beta chain was observed in a study of T cell responses to AZD1222 COVID-19 vaccine. Sequencing was performed with immunoSEQ multiplex PCR; in TCRdb, only in-frame clones are kept and a portion is missing. Of 90,000 or so clones in the sample, approximately 90% are singletons; the top ten hold about 5.7%. The material was peripheral blood, obtained 28 days after the second AZD1222 dose. This receptor was identified in an adult who received the AZD1222 COVID-19 vaccine.

CDR3 in amino acids: CAISAGTGVDQPQHF. As DNA, the CDR3 is TGTGCCATCAGCGCCGGGACAGGGGTCGATCAGCCCCAGCATTTT. V gene TRBV10-3 combines with J gene TRBJ1-5; TRBD1 agrees at 10 bases. CDR3 length: 15 residues. Germline CDR1 ENHRY, CDR2 SYGVKD. V lost 6 bases, J lost 5 bases, and 7 bases stayed unmatched.